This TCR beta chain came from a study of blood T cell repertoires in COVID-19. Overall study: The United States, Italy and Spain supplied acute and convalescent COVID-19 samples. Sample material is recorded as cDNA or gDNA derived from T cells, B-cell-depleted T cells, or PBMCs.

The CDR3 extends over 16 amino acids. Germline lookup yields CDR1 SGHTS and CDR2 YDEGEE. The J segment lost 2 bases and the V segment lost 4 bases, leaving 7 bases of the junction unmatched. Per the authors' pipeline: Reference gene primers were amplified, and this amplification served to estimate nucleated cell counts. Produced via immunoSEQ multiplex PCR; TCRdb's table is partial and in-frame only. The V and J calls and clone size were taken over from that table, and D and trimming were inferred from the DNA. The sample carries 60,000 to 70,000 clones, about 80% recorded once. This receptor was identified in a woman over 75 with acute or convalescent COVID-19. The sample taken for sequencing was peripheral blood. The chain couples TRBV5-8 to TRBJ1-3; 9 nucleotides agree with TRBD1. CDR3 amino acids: CASSVGTGYAGNTIYF. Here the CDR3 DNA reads TGTGCCAGCAGCGTCGGGACAGGGTATGCTGGAAACACCATATATTTT.